The 8 T cell receptor beta chains listed next were all sequenced from one sample in a study of memory CD4+ T cells and cytomegalovirus serostatus. The sort gate was single viable CD3+CD4+CD8-CD45RO+ cells for memory CD4+ T cells. Some clones are missing from TCRdb's copy, which holds only in-frame ones; the method was immunoSEQ multiplex PCR. The table has 30,000 to 45,000 clones, roughly 85% seen once; the top ten hold roughly 5%. The sequenced sample consisted of memory CD4+ T cells from blood. Receptors originate from an adult in good health and CMV-seropositive.

V usage is TRBV4-3 and J usage is TRBJ1-4; D might be TRBD1 (5 bases). Germline CDR1 is LGHNA and CDR2 is YSLEER. The V end was cut by 4 bases, the J end by 0 bases, with 15 bases between. This CDR3 has 17 amino acids. The CDR3 is CASSPFGIGATNEKLFF. The CDR3 nucleotides are TGCGCCAGCAGCCCCTTTGGGATAGGGGCAACTAATGAAAAACTGTTTTTT.

The table lists this clone with a count of one. The gene calls are TRBV28 and TRBJ2-1; 7 bases are a match to TRBD2. This CDR3 contains 17 residues. Germline CDR1 is MDHEN and CDR2 is SYDVKM. After removal of 4 bases from V and 7 bases from J, the junction contained 16 bases not matched to a gene. CDR3 DNA: TGTGCCAGCAGTTCGTTCCCGAAGGCGGGGGTATTTAATGAGCAGTTCTTC. Protein product: CASSSFPKAGVFNEQFF. The variable domain in full, completed from reference TRBV28 and TRBJ2-1, reads DVKVTQSSRYLVKRTGEKVFLECVQDMDHENMFWYRQDPGLGLRLIYFSYDVKMKEKGDIPEGYSVSREKKERFSLILESASTNQTSMYLCASSSFPKAGVFNEQFFGPGTRLTVL.

V is TRBV6-1 and J is TRBJ1-1; maybe TRBD1 (5 bases). The CDR3 contains 14 residues. V was pared by 6 bases and J by 3 bases, with 14 bases between. In germline, CDR1 is MNHNS, CDR2 SASEGT. CDR3 sequence (DNA): TGTGCCAGCAGGGCGACAGCTAGCTACACTGAAGCTTTCTTT. Translating it yields CASRATASYTEAFF.

V is TRBV11-1 and J is TRBJ1-2, with 9 bases that match TRBD1. CDR1 and CDR2 from the germline V gene are SGHAT and FQDESV (reference sequence). The V and J ends lost 5 bases and 4 bases, in that order; junction bases with no gene match: 5. This CDR3 has 14 amino acids. The CDR3: CASSPGQGIYGYTF. CDR3 sequence (DNA): TGTGCCAGCAGCCCAGGACAGGGGATCTATGGCTACACCTTC. The complete variable domain, with remaining parts taken from reference TRBV11-1 and TRBJ1-2, reads EAEVAQSPRYKITEKSQAVAFWCDPISGHATLYWYRQILGQGPELLVQFQDESVVDDSQLPKDRFSAERLKGVDSTLKIQPAELGDSAMYLCASSPGQGIYGYTFGSGTRLTVV.

The chain carries TRBV7-9 and TRBJ1-1, with D possibly matching TRBD1 (6 bases). Trimming shortened V by 2 bases and J by 8 bases, and 12 bases separated the two germline ends. The CDR3 extends over 13 amino acids. Germline values: CDR1 SEHNR, CDR2 FQNEAQ (reference sequence). The CDR3 DNA reads as TGTGCCAGCAGCTTAACGGCCGGGACAGAAGCTTTCTTT. Protein product: CASSLTAGTEAFF.

The chain couples TRBV7-2 to TRBJ2-5, with 10 bases that match TRBD2. Germline V gives CDR1 SGHTA, CDR2 FQGNSA. This CDR3 contains 15 residues. V was pared by 1 base and J by 7 bases, with 6 bases of the junction left unmatched. CDR3: CASSLDLAGEGTQYF. In DNA, the CDR3 is TGTGCCAGCAGCTTAGATCTAGCGGGGGAAGGGACCCAGTACTTC.

J is TRBJ1-6 and V is TRBV25-1; D unclear. V was cut by 6 bases and J by 11 bases, with 17 bases left in between. CDR1 MGHDK and CDR2 SYGVNS come from the germline V gene. The CDR3 has 14 residues. The CDR3 reads CASRAGLTRAPLHF. In DNA form, the CDR3 reads TGTGCCAGCAGAGCCGGGCTCACAAGGGCACCCCTCCACTTT.

V gene TRBV27 combines with J gene TRBJ2-6, with D perhaps TRBD1 or TRBD2 (6 bases each). The V and J ends lost 2 bases and 0 bases respectively, with 26 bases between them. The length of the CDR3 is 22 residues. Germline loops: CDR1 MNHEY, CDR2 SMNVEV (reference sequence). CDR3 region: CASSLTAGIGGTGISGANVLTF. CDR3 coding DNA: TGTGCCAGCAGTTTAACGGCGGGCATCGGGGGCACCGGAATCTCTGGGGCCAACGTCCTGACTTTC.